This T cell receptor (beta chain) was identified in a study of OX40 agonist ivuxolimab in advanced cancers. Study details: Six ivuxolimab dose levels, 0.01 to 10 mg/kg, were given intravenously every 2 weeks.

Germline V CDR1 and CDR2: SQVTM, ANQGSEA. The CDR3 sequence is 13 residues long. The method was immunoSEQ multiplex PCR; TCRdb's version includes in-frame clones alone and lacks a portion of them. The sample has about 70,000 clones, about 90% seen once. The origin of this receptor is an adult with an advanced solid tumor such as melanoma, head and neck, liver or kidney cancer. The V gene is TRBV29-1, the J gene TRBJ2-3; possibly TRBD2 for D (5 bases). The sample was CD4+ or CD8+ T cells sorted from blood, taken in a trial of the OX40 agonist ivuxolimab. For the CDR3, the DNA is TGCACCATCGAGAGGCCGGGAACAGATACGCAGTATTTT. Protein: CTIERPGTDTQYF.